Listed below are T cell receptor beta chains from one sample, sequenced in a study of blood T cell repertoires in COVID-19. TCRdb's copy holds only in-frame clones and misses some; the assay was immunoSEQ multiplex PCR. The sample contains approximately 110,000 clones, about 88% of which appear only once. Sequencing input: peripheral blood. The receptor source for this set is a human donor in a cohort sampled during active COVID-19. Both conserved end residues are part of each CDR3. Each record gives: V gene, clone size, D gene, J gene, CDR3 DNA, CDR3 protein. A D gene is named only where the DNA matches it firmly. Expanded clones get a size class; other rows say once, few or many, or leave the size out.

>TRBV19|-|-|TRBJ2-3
TGTGCCAGTAGTACATACAGGGGCACAGATACGCAGTATTTT
CASSTYRGTDTQYF
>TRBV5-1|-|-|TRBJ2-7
TGCGCCAGCAGCTTGGACACCAGTACCTACGAGCAGTACTTC
CASSLDTSTYEQYF
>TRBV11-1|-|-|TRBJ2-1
TGTGCCAGCAGCGCAGGGGATGTCTACAATGAGCAGTTCTTC
CASSAGDVYNEQFF
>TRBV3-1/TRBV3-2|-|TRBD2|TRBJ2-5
TGTGCCAGCAGCCAAGCTGGACTAGCGGGGGGGATAGAGACCCAGTACTTC
CASSQAGLAGGIETQYF
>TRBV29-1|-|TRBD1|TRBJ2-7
TGCAGCTGCCGCGACAGGGTTGGTTACGAGCAGTACTTC
CSCRDRVGYEQYF
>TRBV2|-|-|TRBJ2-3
TGTGCCAGCAGGGACTGGAGCACAGATACGCAGTATTTT
CASRDWSTDTQYF
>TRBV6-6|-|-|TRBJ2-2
TGTGTGGCAGAGGGTTACACCGGGGAGCTGTTTTTT
CVAEGYTGELFF
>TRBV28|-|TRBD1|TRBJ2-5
TGTGCCACTCGACAGGGTGGGGAGACCCAGTACTTC
CATRQGGETQYF
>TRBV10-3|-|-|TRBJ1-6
TGTGCCATCAGCGGGTCAGACAGCCCCCTCTCCCTCCACTTT
CAISGSDSPLSLHF
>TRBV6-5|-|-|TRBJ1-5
TGTGCCAGCAAACCACAGCTCAATCAGCCCCAGCATTTT
CASKPQLNQPQHF
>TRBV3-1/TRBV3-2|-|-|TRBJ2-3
TGTGCCAGCAGCCGGTCGGGGGCAGATACGCAGTATTTT
CASSRSGADTQYF
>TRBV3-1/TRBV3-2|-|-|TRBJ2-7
TGTGCCAGCAGCCAAGAGTTCCTCATCGGAGGGGAGCAGTACTTC
CASSQEFLIGGEQYF
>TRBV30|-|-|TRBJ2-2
TGTGCCTGGACGCTGGGGCGAACGAACACCGGGGAGCTGTTTTTT
CAWTLGRTNTGELFF
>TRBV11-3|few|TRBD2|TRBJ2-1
TGTGCCAGCAGCCAGGGACTAGCGGGTTCCAATGAGCAGTTCTTC
CASSQGLAGSNEQFF
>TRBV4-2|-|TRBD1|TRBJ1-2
TGTGCCAGCAGCCAAGATGGCGGAGCAGGGGGGCCTTATGGCTACACCTTC
CASSQDGGAGGPYGYTF
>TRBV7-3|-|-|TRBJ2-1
TGTGCCAGCCGGAGATGTAAGAGGGAGCAGTTCTTC
CASRRCKREQFF
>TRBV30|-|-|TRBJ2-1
TGTGCCTGGAGTGTATACGGGACTGTTTTTCAGTTCTTC
CAWSVYGTVFQFF
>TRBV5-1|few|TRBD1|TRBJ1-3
TGCGCCAGCAGCGGGCAGGGGGCCGGAAACACCATATATTTT
CASSGQGAGNTIYF
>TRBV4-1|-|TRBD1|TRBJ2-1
TGCGCCAGCAGCCGTGGGACAGGGGGCGTCTCCAGCTCCTACAATGAGCAGTTCTTC
CASSRGTGGVSSSYNEQFF
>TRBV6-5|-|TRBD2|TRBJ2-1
TGTGCCAGCAGCCGAGGACTAGCGGCTAACAATGAGCAGTTCTTC
CASSRGLAANNEQFF
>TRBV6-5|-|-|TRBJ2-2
TGTGCCAGCAGTTACAGCACAGAGAACACCGGGGAGCTGTTTTTT
CASSYSTENTGELFF
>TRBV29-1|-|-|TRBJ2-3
TGCAGCGTTGGTTCGAGCGTACCCGCAGATACGCAGTATTTT
CSVGSSVPADTQYF
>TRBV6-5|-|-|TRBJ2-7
TGTGCCAGCAGCCTAACAGGGCCCTACGAGCAGTACTTC
CASSLTGPYEQYF
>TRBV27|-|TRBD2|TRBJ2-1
TGTGCCAGCAGTTTACAATGGGGCGTGGGACTAGCGGGAGAGGTCGTGTACAATGAGCAGTTCTTC
CASSLQWGVGLAGEVVYNEQFF
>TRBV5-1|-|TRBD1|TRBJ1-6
TGCGCCAGCAGCTTGGGTTCAGGGGGCGCGAGTTCACCCCTCCACTTT
CASSLGSGGASSPLHF
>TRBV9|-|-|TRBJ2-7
TGTGCCAGCAGCGTAGGGTTCCAGGGAACGTACGAGCAGTACTTC
CASSVGFQGTYEQYF
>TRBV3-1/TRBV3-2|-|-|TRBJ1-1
TGTGCCAGCGGACCCTCCGGACAGAACACTGAAGCTTTCTTT
CASGPSGQNTEAFF
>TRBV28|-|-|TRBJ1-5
TGTGCCAGCAGTTTCGGGAATCAGCCCCAGCATTTT
CASSFGNQPQHF
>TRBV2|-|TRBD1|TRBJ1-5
TGTGCCAGCAGCGTAGACAGGGGGGATCAGCCCCAGCATTTT
CASSVDRGDQPQHF
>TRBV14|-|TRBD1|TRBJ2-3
TGTGCCAGCAGCCAATCCGGGACAGGGGGCTATACGCAGTATTTT
CASSQSGTGGYTQYF
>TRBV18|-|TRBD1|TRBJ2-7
TGTGCCAGCTCCCCCCCCGGACAGGGGGCGGGGGAGCAGTACTTC
CASSPPGQGAGEQYF
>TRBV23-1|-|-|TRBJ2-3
TGCGCCAGCAGTCAATGCCACAGTGAACTCACAGATACGCAGTATTTT
CASSQCHSELTDTQYF
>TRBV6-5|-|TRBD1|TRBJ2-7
TGTGCCAGCTGGGCCGGACAGGGGGCGGAAGAGCAGTACTTC
CASWAGQGAEEQYF
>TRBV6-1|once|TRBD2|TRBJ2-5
TGTGCCAGCAGTGACCCCCAGCGGGGGCAAGAGACCCAGTACTTC
CASSDPQRGQETQYF
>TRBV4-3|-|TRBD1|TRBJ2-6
TGCGCCAGCAGCCAAGATACCGGGACAGCGAGCTCTGGGGCCAACGTCCTGACTTTC
CASSQDTGTASSGANVLTF
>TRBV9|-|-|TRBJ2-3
TGTGCCAGCAGCGCCAGGGATTTCACAGATACGCAGTATTTT
CASSARDFTDTQYF
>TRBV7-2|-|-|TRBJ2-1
TGTGCCAGCAGCTTGGCGGGACCCGAGCAGTTCTTC
CASSLAGPEQFF
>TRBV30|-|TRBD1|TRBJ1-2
TGTGCCTGGAGTGTATTGCGACAGGGGACCGGCTACACCTTC
CAWSVLRQGTGYTF
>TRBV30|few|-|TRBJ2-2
TGTGCCTGGACCGTTAACACCGGGGAGCTGTTTTTT
CAWTVNTGELFF
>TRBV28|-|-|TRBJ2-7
TGTGCCAGCAGTCCAGGGGGGCTCCGCTCCTACGAGCAGTACTTC
CASSPGGLRSYEQYF
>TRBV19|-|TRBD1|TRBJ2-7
TGTGCCAGTAGTGCACCGGGACAGACCTACGAGCAGTACTTC
CASSAPGQTYEQYF
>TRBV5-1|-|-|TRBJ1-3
TGCGCCAGCAGCTTGGAGACGAGCGCCTCGTCCCGAAACACCATATATTTT
CASSLETSASSRNTIYF
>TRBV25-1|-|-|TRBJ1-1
TGTGCCAGCAGTGACTACACTGAAGCTTTCTTT
CASSDYTEAFF
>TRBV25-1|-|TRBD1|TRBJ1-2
TGTGCCAGCAGTGAGCAGGGGGCCAGGTATGGCTACACCTTC
CASSEQGARYGYTF
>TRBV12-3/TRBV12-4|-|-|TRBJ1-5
TGTGCCAGCAGTTTTTTGTATGGGGGGGCCCAGCATTTT
CASSFLYGGAQHF
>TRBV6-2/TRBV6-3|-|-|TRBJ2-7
TGTGCCAGCAGTACTAGAGCGGGTTCCTACGAGCAGTACTTC
CASSTRAGSYEQYF
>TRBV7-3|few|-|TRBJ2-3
TGTGCCAGCAGCTTAACGTCGGTAGCTCTGGATACGCAGTATTTT
CASSLTSVALDTQYF
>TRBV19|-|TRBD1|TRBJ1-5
TGTGCCAGTAGTATGAGGGGGCAGGGAGGACAGCCCCAGCATTTT
CASSMRGQGGQPQHF
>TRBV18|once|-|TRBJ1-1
TGTGCCAGCTCAAGGGAGCGCGGTGAAGCTTTCTTT
CASSRERGEAFF
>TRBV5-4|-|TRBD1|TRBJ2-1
TGTGCCAGCAGCTTGGGAACAGGGGGCGGGTTGAATGAGCAGTTCTTC
CASSLGTGGGLNEQFF
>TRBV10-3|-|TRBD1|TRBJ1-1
TGTGCCATCAGTGGACAGGGAAACCTAATGAACACTGAAGCTTTCTTT
CAISGQGNLMNTEAFF
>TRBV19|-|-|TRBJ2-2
TGTGCCAGTAGTCCCAGACAGATCGCCACCGGGGAGCTGTTTTTT
CASSPRQIATGELFF
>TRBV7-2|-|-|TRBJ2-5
TGTGCCACCCAGGCTACCGGGACAAATTCGGAGACCCAGTACTTC
CATQATGTNSETQYF
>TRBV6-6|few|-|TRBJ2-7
TGTGCCAGCAGTTTGCCCCAGGGCCCACGGTCCTACGAGCAGTACTTC
CASSLPQGPRSYEQYF
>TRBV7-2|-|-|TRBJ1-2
TGTGCCAGCAGCTCCCGGCAGGGTGGAGGCTACACCTTC
CASSSRQGGGYTF
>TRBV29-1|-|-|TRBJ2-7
TGCAGCGCGGTGCCTGACAGGGGAGGGGCCGAGCAGTACTTC
CSAVPDRGGAEQYF
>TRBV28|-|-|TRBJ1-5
TGTGCCAGCAAATCCAGGGCGACCTATCAGCCCCAGCATTTT
CASKSRATYQPQHF
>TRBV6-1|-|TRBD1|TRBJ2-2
TGTGCCAGCAGTGATATCGGACAGGGGGCAGTATGGACCGGGGAGCTGTTTTTT
CASSDIGQGAVWTGELFF
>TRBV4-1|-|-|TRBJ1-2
TGCGCCAGCAGCCAAGATCATCGGGGGAATTATGGCTACACCTTC
CASSQDHRGNYGYTF
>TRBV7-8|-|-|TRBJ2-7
TGTGCCAGCAGCCGCGACAGAGACTACGAGCAGTACTTC
CASSRDRDYEQYF